This is a list of T cell receptor beta chains from one sample in a study of early T cells in non-severe SARS-CoV-2 infection. Each CDR3 protein gets one entry after TCRdb re-called the 5' RACE reads with MiXCR. The sample yields some 96,000 distinct CDR3 sequences, less than 15% seen once. The sequencing sample was made of whole blood. The receptors stem from an adult who was a healthcare worker with PCR-confirmed SARS-CoV-2 infection or an uninfected control (not recorded which). The CDR3 runs from the conserved cysteine through the conserved F or W. The D gene is left open where the match is weak. Only part of the rows carry a size: once, few, many, or a class if the clone is expanded.

d_call | j_call | v_call | clone_size | cdr3_aa | cdr3_nt
NA | TRBJ1-3 | TRBV27 | NA | CASSLHPGSTSQSGNTIYF | TGTGCCAGCAGTTTACACCCGGGATCAACCTCACAAAGTGGAAACACCATATATTTT
NA | TRBJ2-6 | TRBV6-6 | NA | CASTGGMSGSGANVLTF | TGTGCCAGCACTGGGGGGATGAGCGGCTCTGGGGCCAACGTCCTGACTTTC
TRBD1 | TRBJ1-1 | TRBV10-3 | few | CAIRGTGGTEAFF | TGTGCCATCAGAGGAACAGGGGGCACTGAAGCTTTCTTT
NA | TRBJ2-7 | TRBV19 | many | CASSLQTEYDEQYF | TGTGCCAGTTCCTTACAGACCGAGTATGACGAGCAGTACTTC
NA | TRBJ2-2 | TRBV9 | once | CASSAGVGTGELFF | TGTGCCAGCAGCGCGGGGGTTGGCACCGGGGAGCTGTTTTTT
TRBD1 | TRBJ1-2 | TRBV12-3/TRBV12-4 | many | CASSPGTGGGGYTF | TGTGCCAGCAGTCCCGGGACAGGGGGAGGCGGCTACACCTTC
TRBD1 | TRBJ1-3 | TRBV5-1 | many | CASSLETGSGNTIYF | TGCGCCAGCAGCTTGGAGACAGGGAGCGGAAACACCATATATTTT
TRBD1 | TRBJ2-5 | TRBV18 | few | CASSRGTGETQYF | TGTGCCAGCTCACGTGGGACAGGGGAGACCCAGTACTTC
NA | TRBJ2-7 | TRBV5-1 | few | CASSFPGDEQYF | TGCGCCAGCAGCTTTCCAGGGGACGAGCAGTACTTC
NA | TRBJ1-5 | TRBV7-4 | NA | CASSFIGAFGGRNQPQHF | TGTGCCAGCAGCTTTATTGGTGCCTTTGGTGGTCGCAATCAGCCCCAGCATTTT
NA | TRBJ1-4 | TRBV7-2 | many | CASSLGFGGDEKLFF | TGTGCCAGCAGCTTAGGATTTGGGGGTGATGAAAAACTGTTTTTT
NA | TRBJ2-7 | TRBV7-2 | NA | CASSLVTGYEQYF | TGTGCCAGCAGCTTAGTTACGGGGTACGAGCAGTACTTC
NA | TRBJ2-5 | TRBV6-1 | few | CASSESGRAPNF | TGTGCCAGCAGTGAATCGGGTAGAGCGCCAAACTTC
TRBD1 | TRBJ1-1 | TRBV29-1 | NA | CSVQTVVRGPTEAFF | TGCAGCGTCCAAACGGTCGTCAGGGGGCCCACTGAAGCTTTCTTT
TRBD1 | TRBJ1-5 | TRBV28 | NA | CASSPSTGGWGQPQHF | TGTGCCAGCAGTCCCTCGACAGGGGGCTGGGGTCAGCCCCAGCATTTT
NA | TRBJ2-3 | TRBV11-2 | few | CASSLDRGEDTQYF | TGTGCCAGCAGCTTAGACCGGGGCGAGGATACGCAGTATTTT
NA | TRBJ2-1 | TRBV20-1 | NA | CSAWLRVNNEQFF | TGCAGTGCGTGGCTTAGGGTGAACAATGAGCAGTTCTTC
NA | TRBJ1-4 | TRBV11-2 | NA | CASSFGGTNEKLFF | TGTGCCAGCAGCTTCGGGGGAACTAATGAAAAACTGTTTTTT
NA | TRBJ1-3 | TRBV12-3/TRBV12-4 | few | CANSRSGGRGNTIYF | TGTGCCAATTCTCGCAGCGGGGGCCGGGGAAACACCATATATTTT
NA | TRBJ1-1 | TRBV29-1 | NA | CSAWTENTEAFF | TGCAGCGCCTGGACGGAGAACACTGAAGCTTTCTTT
TRBD1 | TRBJ2-5 | TRBV7-2 | NA | CASSLGRRTGRGTIQETQYF | TGTGCCAGCAGCTTAGGTCGCCGGACAGGACGCGGTACTATCCAAGAGACCCAGTACTTC
NA | TRBJ1-1 | TRBV27 | NA | CASSFKVGGPEAFF | TGTGCCAGCAGTTTTAAGGTGGGGGGCCCTGAAGCTTTCTTT
TRBD1 | TRBJ1-2 | TRBV3-1 | many | CASSPPWTGRGGYTF | TGTGCCAGCAGCCCGCCATGGACAGGCCGAGGCGGCTACACCTTC